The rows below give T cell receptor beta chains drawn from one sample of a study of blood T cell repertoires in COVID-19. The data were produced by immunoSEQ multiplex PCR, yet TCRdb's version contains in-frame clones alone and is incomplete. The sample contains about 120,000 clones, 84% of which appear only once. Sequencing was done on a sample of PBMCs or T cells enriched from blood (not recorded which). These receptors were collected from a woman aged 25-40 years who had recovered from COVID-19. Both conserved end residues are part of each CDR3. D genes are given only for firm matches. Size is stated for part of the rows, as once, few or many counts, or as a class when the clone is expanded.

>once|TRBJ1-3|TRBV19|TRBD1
CASSHHRGTGNTIYF
TGTGCCAGTAGTCACCACAGGGGGACTGGAAACACCATATATTTT
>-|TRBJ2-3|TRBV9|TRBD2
CASSAREGVTDTQYF
TGTGCCAGCAGCGCCCGGGAGGGCGTGACAGATACGCAGTATTTT
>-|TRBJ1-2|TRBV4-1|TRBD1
CASSQPGQKYGYTF
TGCGCCAGCAGCCAACCGGGACAGAAGTATGGCTACACCTTC
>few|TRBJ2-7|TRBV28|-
CASSLRGIGYEQYF
TGTGCCAGCAGTTTAAGGGGGATCGGGTACGAGCAGTACTTC
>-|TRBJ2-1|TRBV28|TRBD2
CASSQLAGVGNEQFF
TGTGCCAGCAGTCAACTAGCGGGAGTTGGCAATGAGCAGTTCTTC
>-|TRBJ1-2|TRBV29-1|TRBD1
CSVAQGMTYGYTF
TGCAGCGTTGCACAGGGGATGACCTATGGCTACACCTTC
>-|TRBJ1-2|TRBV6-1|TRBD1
CASSDPRDRGRYGYTF
TGTGCCAGCAGTGATCCCCGGGACAGGGGGAGATATGGCTACACCTTC
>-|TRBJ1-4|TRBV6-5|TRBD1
CASTVNRGEEKLFF
TGTGCCAGCACCGTGAACAGGGGTGAAGAAAAACTGTTTTTT
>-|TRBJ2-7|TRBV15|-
CATSRDSRTSSYEQYF
TGTGCCACCAGCAGAGATTCCCGGACTTCTTCCTACGAGCAGTACTTC
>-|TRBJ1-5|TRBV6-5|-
CASSYSGSFGQPQHF
TGTGCCAGCAGTTACTCCGGGAGTTTTGGTCAGCCCCAGCATTTT
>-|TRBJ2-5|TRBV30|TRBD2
CAWSVSEGLAGVETQYF
TGTGCCTGGAGTGTGTCCGAGGGACTAGCGGGAGTGGAGACCCAGTACTTC
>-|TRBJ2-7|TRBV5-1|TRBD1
CASRGTGSFHEQYF
TGCGCCAGCAGGGGGACAGGGAGTTTCCACGAGCAGTACTTC
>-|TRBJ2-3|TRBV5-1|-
CASSLRDKADTQYF
TGCGCCAGCAGCTTGCGCGACAAAGCAGATACGCAGTATTTT
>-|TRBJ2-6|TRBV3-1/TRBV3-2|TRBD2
CASSQVGEGSGANVLTF
TGTGCCAGCAGCCAAGTGGGGGAGGGCTCTGGGGCCAACGTCCTGACTTTC
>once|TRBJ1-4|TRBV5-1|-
CASSLGLSGDPTNEKLFF
TGCGCCAGCAGCTTGGGTCTTAGCGGGGATCCAACTAATGAAAAACTGTTTTTT
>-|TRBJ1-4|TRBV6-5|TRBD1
CASSYFRTGAYEKLFF
TGTGCCAGCAGTTACTTCCGGACAGGGGCGTATGAAAAACTGTTTTTT
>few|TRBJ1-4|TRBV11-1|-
CASSPGPNEKLFF
TGTGCCAGCAGCCCGGGTCCGAATGAAAAACTGTTTTTT
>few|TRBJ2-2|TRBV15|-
CATSSLHGELFF
TGTGCCACCAGCAGTTTACACGGGGAGCTGTTTTTT
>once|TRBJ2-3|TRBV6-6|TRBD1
CGDRGGPDTQYF
TGTGGGGACAGGGGGGGGCCAGATACGCAGTATTTT
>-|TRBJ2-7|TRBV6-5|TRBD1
CASSYDPQGRYEQYF
TGTGCCAGCAGTTACGACCCACAGGGGCGCTACGAGCAGTACTTC
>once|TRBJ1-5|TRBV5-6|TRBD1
CASRRQGSNQPQHF
TGTGCCAGCAGAAGACAGGGGAGCAATCAGCCCCAGCATTTT
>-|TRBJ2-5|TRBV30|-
CAWRDFQETQYF
TGTGCCTGGAGGGACTTCCAAGAGACCCAGTACTTC
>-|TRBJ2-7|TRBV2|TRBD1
CASSRDRNSYYEQYF
TGTGCCAGCAGTAGGGACAGAAATTCCTACTACGAGCAGTACTTC
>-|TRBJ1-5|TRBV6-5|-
CASSSLQGSQPQHF
TGTGCCAGCAGTTCGCTTCAGGGTTCTCAGCCCCAGCATTTT
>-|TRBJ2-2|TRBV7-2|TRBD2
CASSLGLAGGNTGELFF
TGTGCCAGCAGCTTGGGACTAGCGGGAGGAAACACCGGGGAGCTGTTTTTT
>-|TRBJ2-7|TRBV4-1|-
CASSLRGVSGEQYF
TGCGCCAGCAGCCTCAGGGGGGTGTCGGGGGAGCAGTACTTC
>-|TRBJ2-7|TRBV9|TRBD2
CASSVTPGLSYEQYF
TGTGCCAGCAGCGTAACTCCGGGACTATCCTACGAGCAGTACTTC
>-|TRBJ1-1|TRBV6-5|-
CASSRHSDTEAFF
TGTGCCAGCAGTCGACACAGTGACACTGAAGCTTTCTTT
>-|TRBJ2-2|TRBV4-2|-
CASSLNGATHRDANTGELFF
TGTGCCAGCAGCCTGAACGGCGCAACACACAGGGACGCGAACACCGGGGAGCTGTTTTTT
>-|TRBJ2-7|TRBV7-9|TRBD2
CASSLLAGAPDEQYF
TGTGCCAGCAGCCTCCTAGCGGGAGCCCCGGACGAGCAGTACTTC
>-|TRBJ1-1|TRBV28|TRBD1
CASKPQGAARTEAFF
TGTGCCAGCAAACCACAGGGGGCCGCGAGAACTGAAGCTTTCTTT
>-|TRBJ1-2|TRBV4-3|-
CASSQEREYGYTF
TGCGCCAGCAGCCAAGAGAGGGAATATGGCTACACCTTC
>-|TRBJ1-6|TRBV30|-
CAWNVRDNSPLHF
TGTGCCTGGAACGTCAGGGATAATTCACCCCTCCACTTT
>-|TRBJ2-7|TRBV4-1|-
CASSQGSQASYEQYF
TGCGCCAGCAGCCAAGGATCGCAGGCATCCTACGAGCAGTACTTC
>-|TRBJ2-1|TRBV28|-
CASRTAYQQFF
TGTGCCAGCAGGACAGCCTACCAGCAGTTCTTC
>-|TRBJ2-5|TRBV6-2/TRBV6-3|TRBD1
CASSSDTGVQETQYF
TGTGCCAGCAGTTCGGATACAGGGGTCCAAGAGACCCAGTACTTC
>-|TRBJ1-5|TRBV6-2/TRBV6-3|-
CASSYGVEGNQPQHF
TGTGCCAGCAGTTACGGGGTGGAGGGCAATCAGCCCCAGCATTTT
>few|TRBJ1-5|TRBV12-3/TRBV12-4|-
CASKQGSQPQHF
TGTGCCAGCAAACAGGGTTCTCAGCCCCAGCATTTT
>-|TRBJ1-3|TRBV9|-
CASSVAPTAGNTIYF
TGTGCCAGCAGCGTAGCTCCGACAGCCGGAAACACCATATATTTT
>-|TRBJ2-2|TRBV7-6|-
CASSLGQNANTGELFF
TGTGCCAGCAGCTTAGGACAGAACGCGAACACCGGGGAGCTGTTTTTT
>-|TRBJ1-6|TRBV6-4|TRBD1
CASSDFGTGFGKESPLHF
TGTGCCAGCAGTGACTTTGGGACAGGGTTTGGGAAGGAATCACCCCTCCACTTT
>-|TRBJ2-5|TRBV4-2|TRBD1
CASSQDGTGGLETQYF
TGTGCCAGCAGCCAAGATGGGACAGGGGGCTTGGAGACCCAGTACTTC
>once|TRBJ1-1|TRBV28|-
CASKLTGNTEAFF
TGTGCCAGCAAACTAACAGGGAACACTGAAGCTTTCTTT
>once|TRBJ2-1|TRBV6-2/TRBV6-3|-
CASSYRRGPPNEQFF
TGTGCCAGCAGTTACAGGCGGGGGCCCCCGAATGAGCAGTTCTTC
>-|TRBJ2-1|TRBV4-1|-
CASSRLGGKGDNEQFF
TGCGCCAGCAGCCGTTTAGGGGGAAAAGGGGACAATGAGCAGTTCTTC
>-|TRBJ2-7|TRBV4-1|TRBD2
CASSQDGTSHEQYF
TGCGCCAGCAGCCAAGATGGGACTAGCCACGAGCAGTACTTC
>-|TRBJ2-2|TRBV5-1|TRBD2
CASSQTSGNTGELFF
TGCGCCAGCAGCCAGACTAGCGGCAACACCGGGGAGCTGTTTTTT
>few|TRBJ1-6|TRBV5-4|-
CASSLNQGGSPLHF
TGTGCCAGCAGCTTGAATCAGGGTGGTTCACCCCTCCACTTT
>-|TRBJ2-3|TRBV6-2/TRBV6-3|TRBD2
CASSSSGRDTQYF
TGTGCCAGCAGTTCTAGCGGGAGAGATACGCAGTATTTT
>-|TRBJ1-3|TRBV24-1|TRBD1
CATSDPRTGGNTIYF
TGTGCCACCAGTGACCCCCGGACAGGGGGAAACACCATATATTTT
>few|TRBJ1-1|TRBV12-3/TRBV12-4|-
CASSNMNTEAFF
TGTGCCAGCAGCAACATGAACACTGAAGCTTTCTTT
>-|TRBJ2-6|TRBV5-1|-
CASSFTASGANVLTF
TGCGCCAGCAGCTTTACAGCCTCTGGGGCCAACGTCCTGACTTTC
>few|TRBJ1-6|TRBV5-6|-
CASSFLQGLLHF
TGTGCCAGCAGCTTCCTACAGGGTCTCCTCCACTTT
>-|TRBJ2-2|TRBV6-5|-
CASSRRFRGEELFF
TGTGCCAGCAGCCGAAGATTCAGGGGAGAGGAGCTGTTTTTT